The clone carrying this T cell receptor beta chain was detected many times. The antigen remains unidentified. Via MiXCR, TCRdb re-called the reads, giving one row per CDR3 protein. The top ten clones hold approximately 8% of a sample with roughly 46,000 distinct CDR3 sequences, 10% to 15% of them seen once. This CDR3 has 15 residues. CDR1 and CDR2 from the germline V gene are MNHEY and SVGAGI. V shed 6 bases and J shed 5 bases, with 19 bases lying between them. These data come from a study of type 1 regulatory T cells. Whole-study context: This in vitro CD4 product, T-allo10, is enriched for Tr1 cells and alloantigen-specific.

General study points: Tr1 cells had a more restricted TCR repertoire than non-Tr1 cells.

This receptor was taken from a human donor in good health. The sequencing input was cultured non-Tr1 T cells, either the whole culture or a sorted T cell fraction (not recorded which). The gene calls are TRBV6-5 and TRBJ1-2, with a weak D call TRBD1 (5 bases). As DNA, the CDR3 is TGTGCCAGCAGACTTGAGCGGGGCGCGGGTTATGGCTACACCTTC. Protein product: CASRLERGAGYGYTF.